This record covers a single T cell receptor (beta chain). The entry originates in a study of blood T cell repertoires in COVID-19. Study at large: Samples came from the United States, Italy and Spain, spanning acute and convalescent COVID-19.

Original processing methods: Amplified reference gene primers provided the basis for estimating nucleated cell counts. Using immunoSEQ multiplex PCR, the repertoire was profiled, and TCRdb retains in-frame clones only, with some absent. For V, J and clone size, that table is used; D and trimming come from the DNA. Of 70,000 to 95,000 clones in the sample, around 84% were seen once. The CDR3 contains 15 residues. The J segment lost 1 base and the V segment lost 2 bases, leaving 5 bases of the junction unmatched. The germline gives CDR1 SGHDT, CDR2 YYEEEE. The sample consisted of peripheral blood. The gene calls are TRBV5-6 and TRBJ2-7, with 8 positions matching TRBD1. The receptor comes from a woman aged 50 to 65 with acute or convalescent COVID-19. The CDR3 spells CASSFRQGHSYEQYF. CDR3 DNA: TGTGCCAGCAGCTTTCGACAGGGGCATTCCTACGAGCAGTACTTC.